The TCR beta chain under discussion was sequenced for a study of T-cell memory formation after mild COVID-19. Study information: For the most part, TCR clusters were specific to one donor.

Overall study results and limits: Day 15 to 85 contracting clones showed balanced CD4/CD8; later expanders leaned CD4+.

There are 15 residues in the CDR3. Per germline, CDR1 LGHDT and CDR2 YNNKEL (reference sequence). V shed 1 base and J shed 1 base, with 10 bases lying between them. TCRdb analysed the 5' RACE reads with MiXCR anew, one entry per CDR3 protein. The sample has hundreds of thousands of distinct CDR3 sequences, around 13% seen once. Remarks on this clonotype: Its specificity is not known.

The chain has TRBV3-1 and TRBJ1-1, with TRBD1 as a possible D gene (6 bases). The clonotype was recovered from a man younger than 35 who had mild COVID-19 (a few samples of this study predate the infection). Cell type and time point are not known. Input material: PBMCs or a T cell subset sorted from them (not recorded which). The CDR3 sequence: CASSQVDRPNTEAFF. As DNA, the CDR3 is TGTGCCAGCAGCCAAGTAGACAGGCCGAACACTGAAGCTTTCTTT. Full variable domain (rest looked up from reference TRBV3-1 and TRBJ1-1): DTAVSQTPKYLVTQMGNDKSIKCEQNLGHDTMYWYKQDSKKFLKIMFSYNNKELIINETVPNRFSPKSPDKAHLNLHINSLELGDSAVYFCASSQVDRPNTEAFFGQGTRLTVV.